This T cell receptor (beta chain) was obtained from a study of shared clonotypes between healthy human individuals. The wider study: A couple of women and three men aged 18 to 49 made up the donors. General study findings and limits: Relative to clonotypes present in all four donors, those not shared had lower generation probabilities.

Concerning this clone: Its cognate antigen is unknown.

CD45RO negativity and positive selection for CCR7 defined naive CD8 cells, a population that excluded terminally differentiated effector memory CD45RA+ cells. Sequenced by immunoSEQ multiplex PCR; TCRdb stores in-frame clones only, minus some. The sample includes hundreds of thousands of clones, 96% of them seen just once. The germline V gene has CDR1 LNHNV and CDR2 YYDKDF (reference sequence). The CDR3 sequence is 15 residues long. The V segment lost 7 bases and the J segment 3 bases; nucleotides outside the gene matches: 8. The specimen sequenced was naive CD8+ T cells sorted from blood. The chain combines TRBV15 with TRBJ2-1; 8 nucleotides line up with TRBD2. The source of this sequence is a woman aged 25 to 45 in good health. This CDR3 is CATTPGLEIYNEQFF. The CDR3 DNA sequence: TGTGCCACCACACCGGGACTAGAGATCTACAATGAGCAGTTCTTC.